Sequencing of this TCR beta chain was carried out in a study of post-analysis software for immune sequencing data. Study-wide points: When compared against controls, multiple sclerosis patients showed significantly lower normalized Chao1 diversity. Patients carried several TRBV segments more frequently than controls did, and TRBV5-6, TRBV5-1 and TRBV20-1 were among them.

Sequencing libraries made from TCR beta cDNA carried unique molecular identifiers. TCRdb re-derived calls from the PCR reads in MiXCR, one entry per CDR3 protein. Of hundreds of thousands of distinct CDR3 sequences in the sample, roughly 50% were seen once. Germline lookup yields CDR1 SGHRS and CDR2 YFSETQ. V lost 1 base to trimming and J lost 4 bases, with 14 bases between them. CDR3 size: 15 residues. On this clonotype: As yet, its antigen is unknown.

Sample: blood. This chain connects TRBV5-1 to TRBJ2-5; the D call may be TRBD1 or TRBD2 (5 bases each). This clonotype was obtained from a girl aged 10-17 years with multiple sclerosis. CDR3 in amino acids: CASSLNSIGTETQYF. The CDR3 DNA reads as TGCGCCAGCAGCTTGAATAGTATAGGGACAGAGACCCAGTACTTC.